This TCR beta chain was recorded in a study of blood T cell repertoires in COVID-19. Overall study context: There were acute and convalescent COVID-19 samples, and they came from the United States, Italy and Spain. In each case, the material was cDNA or gDNA derived from T cells, B-cell-depleted T cells, or PBMCs.

Per the authors' pipeline: Nucleated cell counts were estimated from reference gene primer amplification. TCRdb's copy holds only in-frame clones and misses some; the assay was immunoSEQ multiplex PCR. D and trimming come from the DNA, and the V and J calls and clone size come from that table. The table shows a few hundred thousand clones, with around nine tenths occurring only once. CDR1 is LGHDT and CDR2 is YNNKEL in the germline V gene (reference sequence). V shed 5 bases, J shed 12 bases, and the junction held 13 bases outside the gene matches. This CDR3 is 13 amino acids long. The chain joins TRBV3-1 (or the pseudogene TRBV3-2) to TRBJ2-7; 7 nucleotides match TRBD2. The receptor was derived from a man aged 40-49 years who had recovered from COVID-19. Sequenced input: peripheral blood. The CDR3 DNA reads as TGTGCCAGCAGCACGGCGGGCAGGGAGGGTTCGTACTTC. Protein: CASSTAGREGSYF.